This T cell receptor beta chain is drawn from a study of blood T cell repertoires in COVID-19 (dated by TCRdb to about 2020). Looking at the study overall: Samples from collaborators originated in the United States, Italy and Spain and spanned both the acute and convalescent phases of COVID-19. The material from the prospective study consisted of cDNA or gDNA derived from T cells, B-cell-depleted T cells, or PBMCs. Deeply sampled blood TCRbeta repertoires from subjects exposed to, actively infected with, or recovered from COVID-19 were included in the dataset. The repertoires were released in a freely available public database intended as a resource for research on the immune response to SARS-CoV-2. Samples came from the ongoing ImmuneRACE study (first 160 participants) plus 1,254 subjects from 6 global collaborators. The sample metadata nearly always contained a de-identified subject ID, COVID-19 status, age in years and sex. HLA class I and class II types, where available, came from metadata supplied by the sample provider rather than from assay-based typing. What the study reported, not specific to this receptor: The amount of clinical and demographic metadata varied by source and participant and was provided uncurated.

Collaborating institutions collected whole blood in K2EDTA tubes following their own protocols. Collaborator samples were shipped for TCRbeta analysis as frozen whole blood, isolated PBMCs, or DNA extracted from either sample type. TCRbeta CDR3 regions were amplified from genomic DNA using the immunoSEQ Assay, a bias-controlled multiplex PCR. The original methods were these. The number of nucleated cells in each sample was estimated by amplification of reference gene primers within the assay. To quantify the absolute abundance of each unique TCRbeta CDR3 rearrangement, sequence reads were collapsed and filtered. For each sample, productive Simpson clonality was calculated by taking the square root of Simpson's diversity index across productive rearrangements. Imported from immuneACCESS, the table was reduced by TCRdb to in-frame sequences with V and J called. These copies leave out some clones; in studies compared against another copy, an unresolved V gene accounts for under half, and the cause of the remainder is not known. The DNA gave D and trimming, while V, J and clone size come from that table. Across this sample there are about 400,000 clones, with 86% seen only once. The biggest ten clones account for almost 1.5% of the sample.

This clone was seen just once. Its antigen is still unknown. One base away there is no much larger clone; base qualities are not given. From the cysteine through the phenylalanine, the CDR3 covers 14 amino acids. Kept here is only the CDR3 DNA, which spans 42 bases and is read in frame from base 1. The V end loses 3 bases and the J end loses 4 bases, and a stretch of 12 bases separates them. The germline V gene encodes CDR1 LNHDA and CDR2 SQIVND (reference sequence). The clonotype comes from a woman under 40 with active or convalescent COVID-19. The chain uses TRBV19 and TRBJ1-1, with the D gene too uncertain to name. Sequenced material: peripheral blood. In nucleotides, the sequence is TGTGCCAGTAGTATCTTTTTGGGGAGCACTGAAGCTTTCTTT. It codes for CASSIFLGSTEAFF.